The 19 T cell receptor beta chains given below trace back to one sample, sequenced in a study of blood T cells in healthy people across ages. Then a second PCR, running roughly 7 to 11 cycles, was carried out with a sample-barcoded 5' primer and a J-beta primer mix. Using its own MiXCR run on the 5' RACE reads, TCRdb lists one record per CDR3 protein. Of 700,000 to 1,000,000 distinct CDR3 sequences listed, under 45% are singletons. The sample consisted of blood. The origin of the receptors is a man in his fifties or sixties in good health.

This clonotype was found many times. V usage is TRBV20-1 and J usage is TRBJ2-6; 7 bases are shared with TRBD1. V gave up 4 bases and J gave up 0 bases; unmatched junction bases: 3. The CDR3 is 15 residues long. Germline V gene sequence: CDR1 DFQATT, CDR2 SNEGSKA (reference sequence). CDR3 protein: CSAKTGSSGANVLTF. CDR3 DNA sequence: TGCAGTGCTAAGACAGGGAGCTCTGGGGCCAACGTCCTGACTTTC.

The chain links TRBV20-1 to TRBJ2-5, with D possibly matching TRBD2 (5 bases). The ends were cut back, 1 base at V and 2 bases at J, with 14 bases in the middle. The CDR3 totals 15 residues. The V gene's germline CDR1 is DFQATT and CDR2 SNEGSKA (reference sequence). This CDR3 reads CSARVPLAGQETQYF. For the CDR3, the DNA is TGCAGTGCTAGAGTCCCGCTGGCGGGTCAAGAGACCCAGTACTTC.

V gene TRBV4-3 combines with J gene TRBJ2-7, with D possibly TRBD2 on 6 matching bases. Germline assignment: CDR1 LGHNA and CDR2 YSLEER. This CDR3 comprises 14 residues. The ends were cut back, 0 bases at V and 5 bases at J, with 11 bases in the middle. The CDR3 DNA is TGCGCCAGCAGCCAAGAGGCGGGGAAGGACGAGCAGTACTTC. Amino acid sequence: CASSQEAGKDEQYF.

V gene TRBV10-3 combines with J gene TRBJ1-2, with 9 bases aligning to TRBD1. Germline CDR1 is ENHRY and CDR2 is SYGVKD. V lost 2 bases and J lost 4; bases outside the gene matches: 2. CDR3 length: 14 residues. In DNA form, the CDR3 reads TGTGCCATCAGTGAGCTGACAGGGGGCTATGGCTACACCTTC. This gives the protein CAISELTGGYGYTF.

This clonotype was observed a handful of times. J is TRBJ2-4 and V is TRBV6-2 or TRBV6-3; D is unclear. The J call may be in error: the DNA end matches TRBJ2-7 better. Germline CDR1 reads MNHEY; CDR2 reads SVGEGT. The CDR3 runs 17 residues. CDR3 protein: CASSYSGTEKSSYEQYF. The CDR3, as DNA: TGTGCCAGCAGTTACTCTGGCACCGAGAAGAGCTCCTACGAGCAGTACTTC.

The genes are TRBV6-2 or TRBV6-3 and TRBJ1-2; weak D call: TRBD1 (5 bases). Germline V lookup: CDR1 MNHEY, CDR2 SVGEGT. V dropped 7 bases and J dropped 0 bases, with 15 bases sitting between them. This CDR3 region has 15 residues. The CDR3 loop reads CASNVGGKANYGYTF. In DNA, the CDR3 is TGTGCCAGCAACGTGGGGGGAAAGGCTAACTATGGCTACACCTTC.

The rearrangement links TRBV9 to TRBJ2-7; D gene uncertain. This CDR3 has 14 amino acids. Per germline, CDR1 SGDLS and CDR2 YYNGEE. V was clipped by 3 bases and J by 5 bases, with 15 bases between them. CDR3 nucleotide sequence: TGTGCCAGCAGCGCCGGGCTAGGTACGCACGAGCAGTACTTC. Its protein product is CASSAGLGTHEQYF.

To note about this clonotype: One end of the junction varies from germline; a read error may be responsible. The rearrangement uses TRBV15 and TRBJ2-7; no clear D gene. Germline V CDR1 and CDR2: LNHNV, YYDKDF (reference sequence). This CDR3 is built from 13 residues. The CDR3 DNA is TGTGCCACCAGCAGAGTAGGATCCTACGAGCGGTACTTC. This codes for CATSRVGSYERYF.

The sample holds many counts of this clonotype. The CDR3 spells CASSSTGVQETQYF. DNA for the CDR3: TGTGCCAGCAGCTCAACAGGAGTTCAAGAGACCCAGTACTTC. The J gene is TRBJ2-5, the V gene TRBV7-9, with D tentatively TRBD1 (5 bases). Germline values: CDR1 SEHNR, CDR2 FQNEAQ (reference sequence). The CDR3 has 14 residues. V dropped 4 bases and J dropped 2 bases, with 11 bases sitting between them. Full variable domain (rest looked up from reference TRBV7-9 and TRBJ2-5): DTGVSQNPRHKITKRGQNVTFRCDPISEHNRLYWYRQTLGQGPEFLTYFQNEAQLEKSRLLSDRFSAERPKGSFSTLEIQRTEQGDSAMYLCASSSTGVQETQYFGPGTRLLVL.

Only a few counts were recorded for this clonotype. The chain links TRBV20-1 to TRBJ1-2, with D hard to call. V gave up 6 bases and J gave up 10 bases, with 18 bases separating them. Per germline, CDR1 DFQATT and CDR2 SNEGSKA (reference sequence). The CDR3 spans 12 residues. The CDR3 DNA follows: TGCAGTGCAAACAACCAAGAGGCCTTCTACACCTTC. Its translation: CSANNQEAFYTF.

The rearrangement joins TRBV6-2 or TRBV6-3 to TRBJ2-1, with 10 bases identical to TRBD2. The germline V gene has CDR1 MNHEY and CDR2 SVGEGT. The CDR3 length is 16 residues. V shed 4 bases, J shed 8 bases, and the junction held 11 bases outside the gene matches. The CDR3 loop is CASSSRAGGLLDEQFF. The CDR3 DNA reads TGTGCCAGCAGTTCCCGAGCGGGGGGGCTCTTGGATGAGCAGTTCTTC.

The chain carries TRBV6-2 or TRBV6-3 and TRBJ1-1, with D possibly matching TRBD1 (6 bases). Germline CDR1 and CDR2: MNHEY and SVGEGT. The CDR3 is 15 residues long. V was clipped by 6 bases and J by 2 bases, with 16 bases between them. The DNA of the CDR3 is TGTGCCAGCAGCCGGACCCCCAGGGGAAACACTGAAGCTTTCTTT. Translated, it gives CASSRTPRGNTEAFF.

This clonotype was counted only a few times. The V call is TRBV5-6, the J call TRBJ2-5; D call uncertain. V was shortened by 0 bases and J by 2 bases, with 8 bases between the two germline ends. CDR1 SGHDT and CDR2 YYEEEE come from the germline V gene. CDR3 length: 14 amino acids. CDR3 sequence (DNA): TGTGCCAGCAGCTTGGGGGCACAGCAAGAGACCCAGTACTTC. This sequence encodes CASSLGAQQETQYF.

Here the CDR3 reads CASSDRWGEKLFF. For the CDR3, the DNA is TGTGCCAGCAGTGACCGGTGGGGTGAAAAACTGTTTTTT. The chain uses TRBV6-5 and TRBJ1-4; D unclear. Germline assignment: CDR1 MNHEY and CDR2 SVGAGI. V was shortened by 5 bases and J by 7 bases, with 11 bases between the two germline ends. The CDR3 has 13 amino acids.

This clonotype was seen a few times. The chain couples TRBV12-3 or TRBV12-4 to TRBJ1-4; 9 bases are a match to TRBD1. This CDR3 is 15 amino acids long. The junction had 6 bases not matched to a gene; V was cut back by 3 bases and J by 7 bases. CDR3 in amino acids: CASSFGGTGREKLFF. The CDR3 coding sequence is TGTGCCAGCAGTTTCGGCGGGACAGGGCGTGAAAAACTGTTTTTT.

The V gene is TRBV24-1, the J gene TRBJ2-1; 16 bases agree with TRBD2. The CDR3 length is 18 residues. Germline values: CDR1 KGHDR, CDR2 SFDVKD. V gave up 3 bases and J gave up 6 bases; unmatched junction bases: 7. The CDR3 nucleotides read TGTGCCACCAGTGATGCCGGGACTAGCGGGGGGGCCGTCAATGAGCAGTTCTTC. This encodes CATSDAGTSGGAVNEQFF.

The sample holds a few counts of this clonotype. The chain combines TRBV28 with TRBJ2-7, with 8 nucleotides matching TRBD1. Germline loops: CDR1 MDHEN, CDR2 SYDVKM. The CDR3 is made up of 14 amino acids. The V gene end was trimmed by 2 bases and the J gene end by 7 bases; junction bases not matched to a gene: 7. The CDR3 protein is CASSLDRGRDEQYF. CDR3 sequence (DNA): TGTGCCAGCAGTTTAGACAGGGGCAGGGATGAGCAGTACTTC.

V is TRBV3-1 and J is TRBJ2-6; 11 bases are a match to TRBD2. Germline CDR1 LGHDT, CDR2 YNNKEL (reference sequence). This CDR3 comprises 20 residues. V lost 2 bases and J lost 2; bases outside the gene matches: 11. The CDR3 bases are TGTGCCAGCAGCCAACGGGGGTTTAGCGGGGGGGCTGCTGGGGCCAACGTCCTGACTTTC. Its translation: CASSQRGFSGGAAGANVLTF.

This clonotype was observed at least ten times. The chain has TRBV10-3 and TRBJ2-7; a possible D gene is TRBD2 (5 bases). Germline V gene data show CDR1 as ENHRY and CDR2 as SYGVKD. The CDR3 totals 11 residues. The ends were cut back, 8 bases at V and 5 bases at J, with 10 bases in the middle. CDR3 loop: CAIARTDEQYF. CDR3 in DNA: TGTGCCATCGCACGGACTGACGAGCAGTACTTC.